This entry lists 28 T cell receptor beta chains sequenced from one sample in a study of identical twins. TCRdb redid the calling of the 5' RACE reads with MiXCR, one entry per CDR3 protein. In the table there are around 530,000 distinct CDR3 sequences, around 15% of which are singletons. These data were also reused for a study on yellow fever vaccine responses in identical twins.

The sample was CD4+ T cells sorted from blood. All receptors come from a young woman in good health.

This clonotype was detected a few times. The rearrangement joins TRBV27 to TRBJ1-5; no clear D gene. Germline assignment: CDR1 MNHEY and CDR2 SMNVEV (reference sequence). The V and J ends lost 6 bases and 0 bases respectively, with 12 bases between them. There are 15 residues in the CDR3. The chain's CDR3 is CASRFTGSSNQPQHF. The CDR3 coding sequence is TGTGCCAGCAGATTCACCGGCTCTAGCAATCAGCCCCAGCATTTT.

Only a few counts were recorded for this clonotype. The gene calls are TRBV10-3 and TRBJ2-1; TRBD2 aligns across 14 bases. The CDR3 is made up of 14 amino acids. The V and J ends lost 6 bases and 6 bases, in that order; junction bases with no gene match: 1. CDR1 ENHRY and CDR2 SYGVKD come from the germline V gene. DNA of the CDR3: TGTGCCATCAGCGGGACTAGCGGGAGCAATGAGCAGTTCTTC. It codes for CAISGTSGSNEQFF.

This chain links TRBV12-3 or TRBV12-4 with TRBJ2-2, with D possibly TRBD2 on 6 matching bases. V gave up 5 bases and J gave up 8 bases, with 21 bases separating them. The CDR3 is 16 amino acids. DNA of the CDR3: TGTGCCAGCAGTCCCGGGGGTAGCGTACCCTTGGGGGAGCTGTTTTTT. This encodes CASSPGGSVPLGELFF.

The chain carries TRBV28 and TRBJ2-1, with 11 bases matching TRBD2. V lost 5 bases to trimming and J lost 8 bases; unmatched junction nucleotides: 11. Germline CDR1 is MDHEN and CDR2 is SYDVKM. The CDR3 is 16 amino acids. The CDR3 loop is CASSPRTSGLSHEQFF. CDR3 nucleotides: TGTGCCAGCAGTCCCCGGACTAGCGGGTTATCCCATGAGCAGTTCTTC.

This clonotype occurred many times. V usage is TRBV20-1 and J usage is TRBJ1-6; a weak D match, TRBD1 (5 bases). The CDR3 spans 13 residues. Germline V gene data show CDR1 as DFQATT and CDR2 as SNEGSKA (reference sequence). V lost 5 bases, J lost 4 bases, and 9 bases lay in between. As DNA, the CDR3 is TGCAGTGCTCACAGGACTTATAATTCACCCCTCCACTTT. Protein: CSAHRTYNSPLHF.

This clonotype was detected a few times. The chain couples TRBV12-3 or TRBV12-4 to TRBJ2-7, with D perhaps given as TRBD1 or TRBD2 (5 bases each). The V end was cut by 3 bases, the J end by 3 bases, with 12 bases between. The CDR3 is made up of 14 amino acids. The CDR3 bases are TGTGCCAGCAGTTTGGGGCGGGTCTACTACGAGCAGTACTTC. This translates into CASSLGRVYYEQYF.

V usage is TRBV5-1 and J usage is TRBJ1-1; D not resolved. The CDR3 loop spans 15 amino acids. V gave up 0 bases and J gave up 2 bases, with 11 bases separating them. Per germline, CDR1 SGHRS and CDR2 YFSETQ. The CDR3 coding sequence is TGCGCCAGCAGCTTGGCCCTGAGTACCAACACTGAAGCTTTCTTT. Its protein product is CASSLALSTNTEAFF.

This rearrangement joins TRBV7-3 to TRBJ2-3; TRBD2 aligns across 9 bases. CDR3 length equals 16 residues. Germline V gene data show CDR1 as SGHTA and CDR2 as FQGTGA. After removal of 5 bases from V and 4 bases from J, the junction contained 10 bases not matched to a gene. In DNA, the CDR3 is TGTGCCAGCAGCGCGTTAGCGGGAGTTAGGGCAGATACGCAGTATTTT. This encodes CASSALAGVRADTQYF.

This rearrangement joins TRBV20-1 to TRBJ2-2, with no clear D. Germline V CDR1 and CDR2: DFQATT, SNEGSKA (reference sequence). Between the trimmed V and J ends, which lost 1 base and 4 bases, there was a span of 4 bases. CDR3 size: 12 residues. CDR3: CSARVSTGELFF. The CDR3 DNA follows: TGCAGTGCTAGAGTGAGCACCGGGGAGCTGTTTTTT.

This clonotype was recorded at least ten times. The J gene is TRBJ2-3, the V gene TRBV7-7; 7 bases are shared with TRBD1. The germline CDR1 and CDR2 sequences are SSHAT and FNYEAQ (reference sequence). The V segment lost 0 bases and the J segment 4 bases; nucleotides outside the gene matches: 1. CDR3 size: 14 residues. The CDR3 sequence: CASSLAGTADTQYF. DNA of the CDR3: TGTGCCAGCAGCTTAGCTGGGACAGCAGATACGCAGTATTTT.

This chain connects TRBV7-6 to TRBJ2-3; D gene ambiguous. Between the trimmed V and J ends, which lost 3 bases and 1 base, there was a span of 14 bases. This CDR3 is built from 16 residues. Germline V CDR1 and CDR2: SGHVS, FNYEAQ. This CDR3 reads CASSLGTPRRTDTQYF. The CDR3 DNA reads as TGTGCCAGCAGCTTGGGAACGCCAAGGCGCACAGATACGCAGTATTTT.

This chain links TRBV29-1 with TRBJ1-1, with 9 bases matching TRBD1. The ends lost 4 bases at V and 5 bases at J; junction bases unmatched: 5. The CDR3 loop spans 13 amino acids. Germline-derived CDR1 and CDR2 are SQVTM and ANQGSEA. CDR3 region: CSVGETGGTEAFF. The CDR3 DNA sequence: TGCAGCGTTGGCGAGACAGGGGGAACTGAAGCTTTCTTT.

This clonotype came up many times. The chain joins TRBV5-5 to TRBJ1-1; the D gene is possibly TRBD1 (6 bases). The length of the CDR3 is 17 residues. Germline V gene data show CDR1 as SGHKS and CDR2 as YYEKEE (reference sequence). The ends were cut back, 0 bases at V and 0 bases at J, with 15 bases in the middle. Here the CDR3 reads CASSLEAPDRLNTEAFF. The CDR3 DNA reads TGTGCCAGCAGCTTGGAGGCGCCCGACAGGCTGAACACTGAAGCTTTCTTT.

This chain uses TRBV2 with TRBJ2-1; 7 nucleotides align to TRBD2. Trimming removed 2 bases from V and 4 bases from J; junction bases left unmatched: 8. Germline CDR1 reads SNHLY; CDR2 reads FYNNEI. The CDR3 length is 16 residues. CDR3 loop: CASSESPRGVYNEQFF. CDR3 sequence (DNA): TGTGCCAGCAGTGAAAGTCCCCGGGGGGTGTACAATGAGCAGTTCTTC.

The chain joins TRBV5-1 to TRBJ2-2, with 11 nucleotides matching TRBD2. J lost 3 bases, V lost 5 bases, and 6 bases had no gene match. Germline V CDR1 and CDR2: SGHRS, YFSETQ. The CDR3 consists of 16 residues. This CDR3 reads CASRSSGGSYTGELFF. Written as DNA, the CDR3 is TGCGCCAGCAGATCTAGCGGGGGGTCTTACACCGGGGAGCTGTTTTTT.

This clonotype has a handful of counts. This chain links TRBV4-1 with TRBJ1-2; 7 bases agree with TRBD1. V dropped 1 base and J dropped 5; count of bases not matched to a gene: 4. The CDR3 contains 14 residues. The germline V gene encodes CDR1 MGHRA and CDR2 YSYEKL. CDR3: CASSQADREYGYTF. CDR3 DNA sequence: TGCGCCAGCAGCCAAGCCGACAGGGAGTATGGCTACACCTTC.

The chain recombines TRBV12-3 or TRBV12-4 with TRBJ2-7, with D unresolved. This CDR3 has 12 amino acids. Trimming stripped 6 bases from V and 4 bases from J, with 10 bases between. CDR3 coding DNA: TGTGCCAGCAGCCACGAAGATTACGAGCAGTACTTC. This sequence encodes CASSHEDYEQYF.

This clonotype has only a few counts. This sequence joins TRBV5-1 and TRBJ2-1; 8 bases are a match to TRBD2. The CDR3 totals 14 residues. V dropped 3 bases and J dropped 5; count of bases not matched to a gene: 4. Germline V CDR1 and CDR2: SGHRS, YFSETQ. CDR3 sequence (DNA): TGCGCCAGCAGCTACGGACTAGCCCACAATGAGCAGTTCTTC. It encodes CASSYGLAHNEQFF.

J is TRBJ1-1 and V is TRBV2, with D perhaps TRBD1 (5 bases). Per germline, CDR1 SNHLY and CDR2 FYNNEI. Trimming cost V 6 bases and J 3 bases, with 11 bases left between them. The CDR3 loop spans 13 amino acids. The CDR3 sequence is CASRGEADTEAFF. The DNA for the CDR3 is TGTGCCAGCAGAGGGGAGGCGGACACTGAAGCTTTCTTT.

This clonotype has only a few counts. The chain is built from TRBV11-3 and TRBJ2-1; tentative D call: TRBD1 (6 bases). The CDR3 has 15 residues. V was trimmed by 1 base and J by 5 bases, leaving 12 bases between them. The germline CDR1 and CDR2 sequences are SGHNT and YENEEA. The CDR3 sequence is CASSLVGRGNNEQFF. The CDR3 DNA sequence: TGTGCCAGCAGCTTAGTCGGTAGGGGGAACAATGAGCAGTTCTTC.

This clonotype showed up many times. In nucleotides, the CDR3 is TGTGCCAGCAGTTTAGCGGGACAGGGGAATTCACCCCTCCACTTT. The encoded protein is CASSLAGQGNSPLHF. J is TRBJ1-6 and V is TRBV12-3 or TRBV12-4; TRBD1 matches 10 bases. V was clipped by 0 bases and J by 7 bases; unmatched bases: 0. The CDR3 has 15 residues.

V usage is TRBV28 and J usage is TRBJ1-1; TRBD1 aligns across 7 bases. This CDR3 comprises 17 residues. Per the germline V gene, CDR1 is MDHEN and CDR2 is SYDVKM. V was clipped by 10 bases and J by 1 base; unmatched bases: 18. The CDR3 coding sequence is TGTGCCACCCTTGGACAGGATCTACGCTCCCCGAACACTGAAGCTTTCTTT. It is translated as CATLGQDLRSPNTEAFF.

This chain links TRBV5-1 with TRBJ1-2, with a possible D match to TRBD1 (5 bases). V was cut by 4 bases and J by 7 bases, with 14 bases left in between. Germline CDR1 reads SGHRS; CDR2 reads YFSETQ. CDR3 size: 13 residues. The CDR3 loop reads CASSPDSTFGYTF. CDR3 nucleotides: TGCGCCAGCAGCCCCGACAGTACGTTTGGCTACACCTTC.

This clonotype occurred many times. Written as DNA, the CDR3 is TGCGCCAGCAGGCTACAGGGGATGAACACTGAAGCTTTCTTT. Its translation: CASRLQGMNTEAFF. The V and J genes are TRBV4-1 and TRBJ1-1, with 7 nucleotides matching TRBD1. CDR1 is MGHRA, CDR2 YSYEKL, per germline. The CDR3 totals 14 residues. Trimming at V came to 6 bases and at J to 0 bases, leaving 4 bases not matched to a gene.

There are a few counts of this clonotype. This chain links TRBV20-1 with TRBJ2-1; D gene unclear. The CDR3 spans 14 residues. Trimming cost V 1 base and J 2 bases, with 9 bases left between them. Germline lookup yields CDR1 DFQATT and CDR2 SNEGSKA (reference sequence). The chain's CDR3 is CSARVSSTYNEQFF. The CDR3 region has the DNA TGCAGTGCTAGAGTAAGCTCTACCTACAATGAGCAGTTCTTC.

V and J are TRBV5-5 and TRBJ2-5, with 9 bases matching TRBD1. The V gene end was trimmed by 2 bases and the J gene end by 5 bases; junction bases not matched to a gene: 7. Germline V gene lookup returns CDR1 SGHKS and CDR2 YYEKEE (reference sequence). The CDR3 loop spans 15 amino acids. The CDR3 nucleotides read TGTGCCAGCAGCTTCGAAGGGACAGGGACGGAGACCCAGTACTTC. This codes for CASSFEGTGTETQYF.

This clonotype was detected ten times or more. V is TRBV2 and J is TRBJ2-7, with TRBD2 identical over 7 bases. Germline trimming cut 3 bases from V and 6 bases from J; bases unmatched to any gene: 8. The CDR3 sequence is 14 residues long. Germline CDR1 and CDR2: SNHLY and FYNNEI. The CDR3 DNA reads as TGTGCCAGCAGTGACGCGACTAGCCGCTCCGAGCAGTACTTC. Amino acid sequence: CASSDATSRSEQYF.

This clonotype showed up just a few times. As DNA, the CDR3 is TGCAGTGCTAGCGTTAGCGGCACAGATACGCAGTATTTT. It codes for CSASVSGTDTQYF. The chain has TRBV20-1 and TRBJ2-3, with a possible D match to TRBD2 (5 bases). This CDR3 is built from 13 residues. The V and J ends lost 3 bases and 1 base respectively, with 8 bases between them. CDR1 is DFQATT, CDR2 SNEGSKA, per germline (reference sequence).